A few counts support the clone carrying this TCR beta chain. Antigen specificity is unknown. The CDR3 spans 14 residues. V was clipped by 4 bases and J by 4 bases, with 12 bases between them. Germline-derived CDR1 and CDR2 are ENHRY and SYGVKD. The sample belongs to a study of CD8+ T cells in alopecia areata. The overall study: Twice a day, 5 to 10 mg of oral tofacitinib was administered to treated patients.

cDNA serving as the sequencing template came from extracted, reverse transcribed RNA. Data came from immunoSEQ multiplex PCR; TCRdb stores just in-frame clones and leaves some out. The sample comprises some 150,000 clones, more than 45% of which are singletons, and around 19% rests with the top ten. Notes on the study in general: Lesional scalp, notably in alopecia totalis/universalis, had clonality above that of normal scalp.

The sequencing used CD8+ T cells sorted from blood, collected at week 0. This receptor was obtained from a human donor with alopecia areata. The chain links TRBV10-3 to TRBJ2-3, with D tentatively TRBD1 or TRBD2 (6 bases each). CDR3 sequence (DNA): TGTGCCATCAGTGGGGGTAGGGGGGCAGATACGCAGTATTTT. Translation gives CAISGGRGADTQYF.